A single TCR beta chain is shown here with its context. Since a far larger clone is one base different, this is likely a read error. The sample is drawn from a study of low-dose radiotherapy and immunotherapy resistance in tumors. This CDR3 has 16 amino acids. The germline V gene encodes CDR1 LGHNA and CDR2 YSLEER. The V gene lost 5 bases and the J gene lost 0 bases, with 11 bases spanning the gap. The time point is: before trial treatment. Alpha and beta chains were covered, as first-strand cDNA relied on TRAV- and TRBV-specific primers. With a constant-region primer and a V-primer adapter, TCRs were subjected to roughly 20 PCR cycles of amplification. TCRdb ran MiXCR on the reads and lists one entry per CDR3 protein. The data contain about 71,000 distinct CDR3 sequences, roughly 31% of them singletons.

The TCR was taken from a female donor with ovarian cancer. The chain has TRBV4-3 and TRBJ2-6; D is uncertain. Specimen: PBMCs, collected before treatment. The CDR3 loop is CASSSLGDSGANVLTF. CDR3 nucleotides: TGCGCCAGCAGCTCCCTCGGCGACTCTGGGGCCAACGTCCTGACTTTC.